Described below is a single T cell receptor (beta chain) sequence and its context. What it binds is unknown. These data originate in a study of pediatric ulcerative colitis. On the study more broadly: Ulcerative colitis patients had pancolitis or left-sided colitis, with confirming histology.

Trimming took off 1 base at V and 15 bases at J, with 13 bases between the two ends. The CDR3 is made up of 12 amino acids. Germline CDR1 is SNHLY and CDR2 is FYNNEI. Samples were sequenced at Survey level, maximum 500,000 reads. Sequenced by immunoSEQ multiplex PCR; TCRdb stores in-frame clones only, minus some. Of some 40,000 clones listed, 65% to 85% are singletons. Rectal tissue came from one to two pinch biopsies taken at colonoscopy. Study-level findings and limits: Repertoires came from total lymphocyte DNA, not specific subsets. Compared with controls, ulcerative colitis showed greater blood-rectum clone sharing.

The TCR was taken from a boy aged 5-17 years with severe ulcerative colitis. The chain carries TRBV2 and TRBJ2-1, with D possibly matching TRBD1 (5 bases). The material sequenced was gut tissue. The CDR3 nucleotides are TGTGCCAGCAGTGAAGGGAACAGGTACACGTTCTTC. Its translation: CASSEGNRYTFF.